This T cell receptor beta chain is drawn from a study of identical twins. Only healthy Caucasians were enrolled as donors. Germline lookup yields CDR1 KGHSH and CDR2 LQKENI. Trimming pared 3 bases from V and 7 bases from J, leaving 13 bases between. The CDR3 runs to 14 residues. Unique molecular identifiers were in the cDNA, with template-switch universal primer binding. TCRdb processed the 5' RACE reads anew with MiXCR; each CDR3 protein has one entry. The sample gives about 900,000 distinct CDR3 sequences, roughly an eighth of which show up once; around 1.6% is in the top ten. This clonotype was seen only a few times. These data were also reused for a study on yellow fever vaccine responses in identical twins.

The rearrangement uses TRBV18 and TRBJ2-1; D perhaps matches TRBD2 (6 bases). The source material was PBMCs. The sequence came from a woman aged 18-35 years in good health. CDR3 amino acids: CASSPREIENEQFF. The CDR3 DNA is TGTGCCAGCTCACCCCGGGAGATAGAAAATGAGCAGTTCTTC. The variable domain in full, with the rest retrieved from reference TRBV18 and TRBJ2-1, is NAGVMQNPRHLVRRRGQEARLRCSPMKGHSHVYWYRQLPEEGLKFMVYLQKENIIDESGMPKERFSAEFPKEGPSILRIQQVVRGDSAAYFCASSPREIENEQFFGPGTRLTVL.